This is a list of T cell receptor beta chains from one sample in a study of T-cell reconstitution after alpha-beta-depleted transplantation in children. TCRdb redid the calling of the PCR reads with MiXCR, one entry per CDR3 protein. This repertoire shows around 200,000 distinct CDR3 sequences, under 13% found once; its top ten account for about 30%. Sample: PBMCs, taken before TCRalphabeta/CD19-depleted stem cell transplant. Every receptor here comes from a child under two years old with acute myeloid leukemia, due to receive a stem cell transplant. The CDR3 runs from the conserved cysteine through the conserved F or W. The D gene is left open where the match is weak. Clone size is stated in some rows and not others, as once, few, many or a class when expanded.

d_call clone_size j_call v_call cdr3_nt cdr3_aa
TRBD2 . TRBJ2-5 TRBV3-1 TGTGCCAGCAGCCAAGCGGGAGGGAGGGAGACCCAGTACTTC CASSQAGGRETQYF
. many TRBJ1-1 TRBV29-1 TGCAGCGGTATATCTAACAGGGAAGGAAACACTGAAGCTTTCTTT CSGISNREGNTEAFF
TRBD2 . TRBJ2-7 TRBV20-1 TGCAGTGCTAGTGCTAGCGGGTCAACCTACGAGCAGTACTTC CSASASGSTYEQYF
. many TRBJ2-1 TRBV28 TGTGCCAGCAGTCCCCTAACTAGCTACAATGAGCAGTTCTTC CASSPLTSYNEQFF
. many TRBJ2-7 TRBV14 TGTGCCAGCAGCTCAAGGGTACTCTCCTACGAGCAGTACTTC CASSSRVLSYEQYF
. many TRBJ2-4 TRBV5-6 TGTGCCAGCAGCTTGAGAATCCTTCTAGCCAAAAACATTCAGTACTTC CASSLRILLAKNIQYF
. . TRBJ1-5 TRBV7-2 TGTGCCAGCAGTTTTGAGAGGTATCAGCCCCAGCATTTT CASSFERYQPQHF
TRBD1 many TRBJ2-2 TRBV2 TGTGCCAGCAGCCAGGGGGCGGGTGACACCGGGGAGCTGTTTTTT CASSQGAGDTGELFF
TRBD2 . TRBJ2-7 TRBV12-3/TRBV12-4 TGTGCCAGCATTAGTAGCGGCGGGGGTCGGCAGCAGTACTTC CASISSGGGRQQYF
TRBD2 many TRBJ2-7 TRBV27 TGTGCCAGTGGGGGACTAGGCAGCTACGAGCAGTACTTC CASGGLGSYEQYF
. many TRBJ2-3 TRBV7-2 TGTGCCAGCAGCAGATGGGGGGACCGTAGACCAGATACGCAGTATTTT CASSRWGDRRPDTQYF
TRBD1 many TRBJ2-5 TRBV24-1 TGTGCCACCAGTCTGTCCGGGACAGGGAGGGAAGAGACCCAGTACTTC CATSLSGTGREETQYF
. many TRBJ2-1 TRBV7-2 TGTGCCAGCAAAAAACTCAGGGATGAGCAGTTCTTC CASKKLRDEQFF
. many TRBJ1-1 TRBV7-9 TGTGCCAGCAGCACGAGACAGTCACTCACTGAAGCTTTCTTT CASSTRQSLTEAFF
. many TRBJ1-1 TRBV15 TGTGCCACCAGCAGAGATCACAACACTGAAGCTTTCTTT CATSRDHNTEAFF
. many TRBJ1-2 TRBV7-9 TGTGCCAGCAGCTTTTCTCGGACACTCGTTCGGGGCTACACCTTC CASSFSRTLVRGYTF
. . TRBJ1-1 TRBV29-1 TGCAGCGTTGAAGCCGGGCAGAACACTGAAGCTTCCTTT CSVEAGQNTEASF
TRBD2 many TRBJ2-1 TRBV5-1 TGCGCCAGCAGCTCAAACCAAAAGCGGGAGTGGTACAATGAGCAGTTCTTC CASSSNQKREWYNEQFF
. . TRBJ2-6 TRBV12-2 TGTGCAAGTCGCTTAGAACTAGCGGGAGGCCGGGGGGCCAACGTCCTGACTTTC CASRLELAGGRGANVLTF
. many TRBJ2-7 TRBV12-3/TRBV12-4 TGTGCCAGCAGCCCGACCGTTTACGAGCAGTACTTC CASSPTVYEQYF
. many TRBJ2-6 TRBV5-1 TGCGCCAGCAGCCCGAGAGGGGAGCCCCACAACGTCCTGACTTTC CASSPRGEPHNVLTF
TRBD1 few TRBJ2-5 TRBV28 TGTGCCAGCAGGAAGATAGACAGGGCCCAAGAGACCCAGTACTTC CASRKIDRAQETQYF
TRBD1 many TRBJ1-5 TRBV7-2 TGTGCCACCCCCGGACAGGGGGCTGGGGGGCCCCAGCATTTT CATPGQGAGGPQHF
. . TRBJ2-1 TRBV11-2 TGTGCCAGCAGCTTTGGGGTGCCTGAGCAGTTCTTC CASSFGVPEQFF
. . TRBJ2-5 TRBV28 TGTGCCAGCAGTTTATGGCCAGAGACCCAGTACTTC CASSLWPETQYF
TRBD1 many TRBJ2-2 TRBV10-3 TGTGCCATCAGCGCTGACAGGGGGCGTAACGGGGAGCTGTTTTTT CAISADRGRNGELFF
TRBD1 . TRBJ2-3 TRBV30 TGTGCCTGGGACAGGGCGGATACGCAGTATTTT CAWDRADTQYF
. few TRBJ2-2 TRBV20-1 TGCAGTGCTAGAGTGGACATGAAGGGGACCGGGGAGCTGTTTTTT CSARVDMKGTGELFF
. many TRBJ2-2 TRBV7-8 TGTGCCAGCAGCTTAGCGCGGTCAGGATCTGGCGGGGAGCTGTTTTTT CASSLARSGSGGELFF
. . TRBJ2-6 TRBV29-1 TGCAGCGTTGAAGCGGGGACTGGGGCCAACGTCCTGACTTTC CSVEAGTGANVLTF
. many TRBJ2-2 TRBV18 TGTGCCAGCTCACCACCAGGGACTGGCACCGGGGAGCTGTTTTTT CASSPPGTGTGELFF
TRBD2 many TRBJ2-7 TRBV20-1 TGCAGTGCCGCCCCTAGCGGGAGGTTTTACGAGCAGTACTTC CSAAPSGRFYEQYF
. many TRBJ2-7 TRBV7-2 TGTGCCAGCAGCTTAACCGCTTGGGGAGGATCCTACGAGCAGTACTTC CASSLTAWGGSYEQYF
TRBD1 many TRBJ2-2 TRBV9 TGTGCCAGCAGCTTACAGGGGGCAACCGGGGAGCTGTTTTTT CASSLQGATGELFF
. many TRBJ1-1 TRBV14 TGTGCCAGCAGCCAAGTCGGGGTCGGGGGTGTTAATGAAGCTTTCTTT CASSQVGVGGVNEAFF
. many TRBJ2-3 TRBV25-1 TGTGCCAGCAGTGACCCTCGGAGGGCGGTTAGCACAGATACGCAGTATTTT CASSDPRRAVSTDTQYF
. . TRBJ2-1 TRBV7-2 TGTGCCAGCTTGAACGACTTCCGCTCCTACAATGAGCAGTTCTTC CASLNDFRSYNEQFF
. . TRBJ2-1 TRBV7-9 TGTGCCAGCAGCCGGACGGGAAGCTCCTACAATGAGCAGTTCTTC CASSRTGSSYNEQFF
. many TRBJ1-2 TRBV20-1 TGCAGTGCTGGAGACAGTAACTATGGCTACACCTTC CSAGDSNYGYTF
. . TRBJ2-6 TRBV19 TGTGCCAGTACCTACTCCGCCTCTGGGGCCAACGTCCTGACTTTC CASTYSASGANVLTF
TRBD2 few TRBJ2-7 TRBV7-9 TGTGCCAGCAGCTTATTGACTAGCGGCGCCTACGAGCAGTACTTC CASSLLTSGAYEQYF
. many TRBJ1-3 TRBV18 TGTGCCAGCTCACCATGGCGGGACCCTCATATCTCTGGAAACACCATATATTTT CASSPWRDPHISGNTIYF
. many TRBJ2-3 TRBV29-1 TGCAGCGTTGACGCGGCGACAGTTGAAACGCAGTATTTT CSVDAATVETQYF
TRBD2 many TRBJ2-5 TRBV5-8 TGTGCCAGCAGCCCCCAACTAGCGGGATCGGAGACCCAGTACTTC CASSPQLAGSETQYF
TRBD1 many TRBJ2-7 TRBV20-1 TGCAGTGCTAGAGATCCGACAGGGTCCTACGAGCAGTACTTC CSARDPTGSYEQYF
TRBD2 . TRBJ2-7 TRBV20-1 TGCAGTGCTAGCCCTAGCGGGGGACGAACCTACGAGCAGTACTTC CSASPSGGRTYEQYF